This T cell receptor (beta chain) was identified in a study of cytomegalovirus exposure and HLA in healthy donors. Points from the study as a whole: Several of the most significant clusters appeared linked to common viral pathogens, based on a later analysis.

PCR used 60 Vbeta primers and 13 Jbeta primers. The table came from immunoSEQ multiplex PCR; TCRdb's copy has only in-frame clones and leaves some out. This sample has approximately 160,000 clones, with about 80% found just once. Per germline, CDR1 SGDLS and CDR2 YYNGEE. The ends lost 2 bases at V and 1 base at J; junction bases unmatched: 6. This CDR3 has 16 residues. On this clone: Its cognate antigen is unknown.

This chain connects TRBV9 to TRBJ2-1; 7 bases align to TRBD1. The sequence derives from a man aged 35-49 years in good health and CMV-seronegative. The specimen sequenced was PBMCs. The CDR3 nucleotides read TGTGCCAGCAGCGTCCAGGACAGGAGGTCCTACAATGAGCAGTTCTTC. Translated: CASSVQDRRSYNEQFF.